The 28 T cell receptor beta chains reported below all come from one sample, sequenced in a study of cytomegalovirus exposure and HLA in healthy donors. PCR was performed using 60 Vbeta and 13 Jbeta primers. The protocol was immunoSEQ multiplex PCR, while the TCRdb copy is restricted to in-frame clones and leaves out a portion. In the table there are roughly 120,000 clones, roughly 74% of which are singletons. Specimen: PBMCs. These receptors all come from a woman between 45 and 65 years old in good health and CMV-seropositive.

Points on this clone: Distinct nucleotide sequences in the sample also encode this CDR3. The J gene is TRBJ1-6, the V gene TRBV2; no clear D. V was cut by 10 bases and J by 6 bases, with 19 bases left in between. Per the germline V gene, CDR1 is SNHLY and CDR2 is FYNNEI. This CDR3 contains 15 residues. The CDR3 region is CATQTEGMTNSPLHF. The CDR3 bases are TGTGCCACCCAAACCGAGGGAATGACTAATTCACCCCTCCACTTT.

V is TRBV7-3 and J is TRBJ1-6; a possible D gene is TRBD1 (6 bases). This CDR3 contains 14 residues. CDR1 and CDR2 (germline): SGHTA, FQGTGA. Trimming removed 5 bases at V and 5 bases at J, with 10 bases between. This chain's CDR3 is CASSAQGNNSPLHF. Here the CDR3 DNA reads TGTGCCAGCAGCGCACAGGGAAATAATTCACCCCTCCACTTT.

The chain employs TRBV7-9 and TRBJ2-3; D unresolved. The CDR3 is made up of 12 amino acids. Trimming left V 5 bases short and J 4 bases short, with 7 bases between. CDR1 and CDR2 (germline): SEHNR, FQNEAQ (reference sequence). The CDR3 nucleotides are TGTGCCAGCAGCCCGGGTCCAGATACGCAGTATTTT. This translates into CASSPGPDTQYF.

This clone was picked up a small number of times. This rearrangement joins TRBV7-2 to TRBJ2-5; D unclear. Germline loops: CDR1 SGHTA, CDR2 FQGNSA. Trimming shortened V by 1 base and J by 5 bases, and 5 bases separated the two germline ends. The CDR3 totals 12 residues. For the CDR3, the DNA is TGTGCCAGCAGCTTAGTTCTGGAGACCCAGTACTTC. This translates into CASSLVLETQYF. Looking up the rest from reference TRBV7-2 and TRBJ2-5 gives the full variable domain: GAGVSQSPSNKVTEKGKDVELRCDPISGHTALYWYRQSLGQGLEFLIYFQGNSAPDKSGLPSDRFSAERTGGSVSTLTIQRTQQEDSAVYLCASSLVLETQYFGPGTRLLVL.

This chain uses TRBV4-1 with TRBJ2-1; 11 positions match TRBD1. The CDR3 spans 15 residues. Germline V gene data show CDR1 as MGHRA and CDR2 as YSYEKL. V lost 4 bases and J lost 7; bases outside the gene matches: 6. CDR3 nucleotide sequence: TGCGCCAGCAGCCGGGGACAGGGGGACAGGAATGAGCAGTTCTTC. This codes for CASSRGQGDRNEQFF.

This chain joins TRBV21-1 and TRBJ1-1; the D segment call TRBD1 is taken from the table without a DNA check. TRBV21-1 is an annotated pseudogene. This CDR3 has 18 amino acids. This CDR3 is CASSLPGTGVPRDTEAFF. The CDR3 bases are TGTGCCAGCAGCCTCCCCGGGACAGGGGTGCCCCGGGACACTGAAGCTTTCTTT.

This clone was detected only once. The chain employs TRBV6-5 and TRBJ1-2; perhaps TRBD1 as D (6 bases). Germline CDR1 reads MNHEY; CDR2 reads SVGAGI. The CDR3 is 12 amino acids. Trimming took off 8 bases at V and 3 bases at J, with 10 bases between the two ends. The CDR3 region is CASSGVYYGYTF. The CDR3 DNA sequence: TGTGCCAGCTCAGGGGTTTACTATGGCTACACCTTC.

The rearrangement links TRBV7-2 to TRBJ2-7, with a tentative D call TRBD2 (5 bases). This CDR3 has 13 amino acids. V lost 8 bases to trimming and J lost 1 base, with 12 bases between them. Germline V CDR1 and CDR2: SGHTA, FQGNSA. The CDR3 here is CASEDWRSYEQYF. CDR3 DNA: TGTGCCAGCGAGGATTGGAGGTCCTACGAGCAGTACTTC.

Notes on this clone: A junction end diverges from the germline sequence, so it may reflect a read error. The chain couples TRBV7-9 to TRBJ2-7; D is possibly TRBD1 (5 bases). Germline CDR1 is SEHNR and CDR2 is FQNEAQ (reference sequence). The CDR3 is 14 residues long. In nucleotides, the CDR3 is TGTTCCAGCAGCTTAGAGCGCCAGGGTAGCGAGCAGTACTTC. It encodes CSSSLERQGSEQYF. The whole variable domain, remainder taken from reference TRBV7-9 and TRBJ2-7, is DTGVSQNPRHKITKRGQNVTFRCDPISEHNRLYWYRQTLGQGPEFLTYFQNEAQLEKSRLLSDRFSAERPKGSFSTLEIQRTEQGDSAMYLCSSSLERQGSEQYFGPGTRLTVT.

This rearrangement joins TRBV4-1 to TRBJ1-1, with 8 nucleotides matching TRBD1. The CDR3 has 16 amino acids. Per the germline V gene, CDR1 is MGHRA and CDR2 is YSYEKL. After removal of 0 bases from V and 6 bases from J, the junction contained 9 bases not matched to a gene. Here the CDR3 DNA reads TGCGCCAGCAGCCAAGATCTGGCCAGGGGGCGATCTGAAGCTTTCTTT. It encodes CASSQDLARGRSEAFF.

The chain recombines TRBV19 with TRBJ1-5; D unresolved. Trimming took off 3 bases at V and 1 base at J, with 10 bases between the two ends. Germline loops: CDR1 LNHDA, CDR2 SQIVND (reference sequence). This CDR3 comprises 15 residues. CDR3 protein: CASSIGYYSNQPQHF. The CDR3 bases are TGTGCCAGTAGTATCGGGTATTACAGCAATCAGCCCCAGCATTTT.

The V call is TRBV9, the J call TRBJ2-3; 8 bases agree with TRBD1. Losses at the gene ends were 3 bases for V and 2 bases for J; bases not matched to a gene: 5. The CDR3 length is 15 residues. Germline V CDR1 and CDR2: SGDLS, YYNGEE. CDR3 nucleotide sequence: TGTGCCAGCAGCGGGAGGACAGGGTACACAGATACGCAGTATTTT. Translating gives CASSGRTGYTDTQYF.

The V and J genes are TRBV28 and TRBJ1-5; D unresolved. The length of the CDR3 is 14 residues. Between the trimmed V and J ends, which lost 8 bases and 2 bases, there was a span of 13 bases. Germline V CDR1 and CDR2: MDHEN, SYDVKM. The CDR3, as DNA: TGTGCCAGCTCGCGAGGATTTGGCAATCAGCCCCAGCATTTT. It encodes CASSRGFGNQPQHF.

This rearrangement joins TRBV9 to TRBJ2-1, with TRBD1 as a possible D gene (5 bases). This CDR3 has 15 amino acids. V was pared by 0 bases and J by 4 bases, with 11 bases between. CDR1 and CDR2 from the germline V gene are SGDLS and YYNGEE. CDR3 protein: CASSVGRGRYNEQFF. DNA for the CDR3: TGTGCCAGCAGCGTAGGAAGGGGCAGGTACAATGAGCAGTTCTTC.

This chain joins TRBV7-9 and TRBJ2-1, with 11 bases aligning to TRBD2. CDR3 length equals 16 residues. The V segment lost 5 bases and the J segment 9 bases; nucleotides outside the gene matches: 12. CDR1 and CDR2 from the germline V gene are SEHNR and FQNEAQ (reference sequence). CDR3 bases: TGTGCCAGCAGCCGGCTAGCGGGGGGTCCCCCGGGTGAGCAGTTCTTC. It translates to CASSRLAGGPPGEQFF.

This rearrangement joins TRBV7-8 to TRBJ1-5; D ambiguous. Germline values: CDR1 SGHVS, CDR2 FQNEAQ. Trimming stripped 5 bases from V and 5 bases from J, with 22 bases between. There are 17 residues in the CDR3. The CDR3, as DNA: TGTGCCAGCAGCCAGCGGGGAGCGGAGGGATGGCATCAGCCCCAGCATTTT. Encoded protein: CASSQRGAEGWHQPQHF.

This sequence joins TRBV2 and TRBJ2-1, with TRBD2 matching over 8 bases. CDR3 length: 13 residues. Germline trimming cut 6 bases from V and 10 bases from J; bases unmatched to any gene: 8. Looked up from germline, CDR1 is SNHLY and CDR2 is FYNNEI. The CDR3 protein is CASRGGGNGEQFF. Written as DNA, the CDR3 is TGTGCCAGCAGGGGCGGGGGGAATGGGGAGCAGTTCTTC.

V gene TRBV27 combines with J gene TRBJ2-3; D gene ambiguous. This CDR3 comprises 11 residues. Trimming left V 8 bases short and J 6 bases short, with 9 bases between. In germline, CDR1 is MNHEY, CDR2 SMNVEV (reference sequence). CDR3: CASADFDTQYF. CDR3 DNA: TGTGCCAGCGCTGACTTCGATACGCAGTATTTT.

The rearrangement uses TRBV27 and TRBJ1-2; D remains unclear. The CDR3 runs 14 residues. CDR1 and CDR2 from the germline V gene are MNHEY and SMNVEV (reference sequence). V was shortened by 0 bases and J by 7 bases, with 12 bases between the two germline ends. Written as DNA, the CDR3 is TGTGCCAGCAGTTTATCGCTTGAGGTATTTGGCTACACCTTC. Amino acids: CASSLSLEVFGYTF.

This chain's CDR3 is CASTPGGGTHTDTQYF. In nucleotides, the CDR3 is TGTGCCAGCACCCCGGGAGGGGGGACTCACACAGATACGCAGTATTTT. This chain uses TRBV5-6 with TRBJ2-3; 8 bases are shared with TRBD2. The CDR3 has 16 residues. Trimming cost V 6 bases and J 2 bases; bases outside gene matches: 11. Germline values: CDR1 SGHDT, CDR2 YYEEEE.

V and J are TRBV28 and TRBJ2-1, with 8 bases identical to TRBD2. With V trimmed by 7 bases and J by 0 bases, 5 bases remained unmatched. Per germline, CDR1 MDHEN and CDR2 SYDVKM. There are 15 residues in the CDR3. This CDR3 reads CASTLGLASYNEQFF. The CDR3 DNA reads as TGTGCCAGCACCCTCGGACTAGCCTCCTACAATGAGCAGTTCTTC.

This chain uses TRBV7-9 with TRBJ2-4; the match to TRBD2 covers 10 bases. The CDR3 contains 18 residues. V lost 5 bases and J lost 0; bases outside the gene matches: 10. Germline loops: CDR1 SEHNR, CDR2 FQNEAQ (reference sequence). CDR3 in DNA: TGTGCCAGCAGCCAGAGGGCTAGCGGGGGAGCAGCCAAAAACATTCAGTACTTC. Translating gives CASSQRASGGAAKNIQYF.

This clone was recorded a few times. This chain connects TRBV5-5 to TRBJ1-4; D is unclear. The germline V gene has CDR1 SGHKS and CDR2 YYEKEE (reference sequence). This CDR3 is 14 amino acids long. The V end lost 0 bases, the J end lost 7 bases, and 10 bases lay between the germline ends. CDR3 coding DNA: TGTGCCAGCAGCTTGGGAACCGGAGGTGAAAAACTGTTTTTT. Its protein is CASSLGTGGEKLFF.

The chain joins TRBV4-1 to TRBJ1-6, with TRBD1 identical over 7 bases. Germline CDR1 MGHRA, CDR2 YSYEKL. The CDR3 spans 18 residues. V lost 0 bases to trimming and J lost 5 bases; unmatched junction nucleotides: 10. The CDR3 here is CASSQDSVRDSNNSPLHF. CDR3 in DNA: TGCGCCAGCAGCCAAGATAGTGTGCGGGACAGCAATAATTCACCCCTCCACTTT.

This rearrangement joins TRBV6-6 to TRBJ1-4, with 9 bases identical to TRBD1. CDR3 length: 15 residues. Germline trimming cut 6 bases from V and 8 bases from J; bases unmatched to any gene: 10. Per germline, CDR1 MNHNY and CDR2 SVGAGI (reference sequence). The CDR3 DNA reads TGTGCCAGCAGACGGCCGGGACAGGGAACCGAAAAACTGTTTTTT. It translates to CASRRPGQGTEKLFF.

This rearrangement joins TRBV9 to TRBJ2-7; 8 bases align to TRBD2. Germline V gene data show CDR1 as SGDLS and CDR2 as YYNGEE. V gave up 3 bases and J gave up 2 bases; unmatched junction bases: 7. The CDR3 runs 15 residues. For the CDR3, the DNA is TGTGCCAGCAGCGGGAAAAGCGGGGGAACCTACGAGCAGTACTTC. Its protein is CASSGKSGGTYEQYF. Full variable domain (outside the CDR3, taken from reference TRBV9 and TRBJ2-7): DSGVTQTPKHLITATGQRVTLRCSPRSGDLSVYWYQQSLDQGLQFLIQYYNGEERAKGNILERFSAQQFPDLHSELNLSSLELGDSALYFCASSGKSGGTYEQYFGPGTRLTVT.

The rearrangement links TRBV2 to TRBJ2-1, with 9 bases matching TRBD1. V lost 3 bases to trimming and J lost 3 bases; unmatched junction nucleotides: 3. The germline gives CDR1 SNHLY, CDR2 FYNNEI. The CDR3 contains 15 residues. This CDR3 reads CASSDQDRGYNEQFF. The CDR3 nucleotides are TGTGCCAGCAGTGACCAGGACAGGGGCTACAATGAGCAGTTCTTC.

The rearrangement uses TRBV5-1 and TRBJ2-5; possibly TRBD2 for D (6 bases). TRBJ2-7 explains the end of the DNA better; the J call may be wrong. Germline V gene sequence: CDR1 SGHRS, CDR2 YFSETQ. The CDR3 sequence is 15 residues long. CDR3 sequence (DNA): TGCGCCAGCAGCTTCGGGACTCCATTCCCGAGCGAGCAGTACTTC. Protein product: CASSFGTPFPSEQYF.